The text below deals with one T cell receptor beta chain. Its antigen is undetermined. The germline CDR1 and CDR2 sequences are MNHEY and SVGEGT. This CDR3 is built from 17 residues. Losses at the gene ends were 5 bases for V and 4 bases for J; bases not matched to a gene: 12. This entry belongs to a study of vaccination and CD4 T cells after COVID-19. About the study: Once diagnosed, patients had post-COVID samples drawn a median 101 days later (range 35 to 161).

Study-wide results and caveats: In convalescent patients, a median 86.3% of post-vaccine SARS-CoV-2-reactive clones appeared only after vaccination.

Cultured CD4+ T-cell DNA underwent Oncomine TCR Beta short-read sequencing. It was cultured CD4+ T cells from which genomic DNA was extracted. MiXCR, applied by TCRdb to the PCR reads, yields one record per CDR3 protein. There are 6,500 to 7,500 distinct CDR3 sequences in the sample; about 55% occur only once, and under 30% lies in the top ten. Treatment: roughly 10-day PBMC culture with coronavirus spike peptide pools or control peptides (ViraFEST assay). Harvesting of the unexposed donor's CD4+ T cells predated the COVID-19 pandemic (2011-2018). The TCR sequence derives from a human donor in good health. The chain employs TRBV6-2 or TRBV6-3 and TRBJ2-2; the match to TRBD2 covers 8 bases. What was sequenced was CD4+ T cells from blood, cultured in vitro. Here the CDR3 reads CASSPPRGGRTTGELFF. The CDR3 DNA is TGTGCCAGCAGTCCGCCCCGGGGGGGGCGTACCACCGGGGAGCTGTTTTTT.